The present T cell receptor beta chain was sequenced within a study of T cell clonality in common variable immunodeficiency. All CVID subjects were on immunoglobulin replacement for at least one year. Study-wide findings and caveats: Fewer deletions and N-nucleotide insertions were reportedly seen in common variable immunodeficiency TCR beta sequences.

This CDR3 region has 15 residues. Germline CDR1 SGHNT, CDR2 YYREEE (reference sequence). V lost 2 bases and J lost 0; bases outside the gene matches: 1. Assay: immunoSEQ multiplex PCR; the TCRdb copy retains only in-frame clones and omits some. Sampling found roughly 42,000 clones, none seen once. There are a few counts of this clone. What it binds is not known. The read comes to an end 3 residues before the CDR3 does, leaving the germline J gene to fill in the end. The J gene is TRBJ2-7, the V gene TRBV5-4; 11 nucleotides agree with TRBD2. The receptor's source is a human donor with common variable immunodeficiency. The sample was peripheral blood mononuclear cells. This CDR3 is CASSFGTSGSYEQYF. The sequenced part of the CDR3 DNA is TGTGCCAGCAGCTTTGGGACTAGCGGCTCCTACGAG.